These 32 T cell receptor beta chains were all obtained from the same sample, sequenced in a study of PD-1 blockade in classical Hodgkin lymphoma. Using immunoSEQ multiplex PCR, the repertoire was profiled, and TCRdb retains in-frame clones only, with some absent. The profile shows under 30,000 clones, around 83% of them singletons. As for time point: cycle 4 day 1 (C4D1), after less than 7 weeks of nivolumab. Relapse was seen in all patients after autologous stem cell transplantation, and brentuximab vedotin exposure was variable. Magnetic negative selection of thawed PBMCs was the method by which CD4+ T cells were purified. Sequences were derived from CD4+ T cells from blood, sampled before the fourth cycle of nivolumab. These receptors all stem from a human donor with classical Hodgkin lymphoma.

The chain links TRBV19 to TRBJ1-5; D remains unclear. The CDR3 runs 13 residues. V was pared by 1 base and J by 7 bases, with 8 bases between. Germline CDR1 and CDR2: LNHDA and SQIVND (reference sequence). The CDR3 sequence: CASSIGGLQPQHF. The CDR3 region has the DNA TGTGCCAGTAGTATAGGAGGGTTACAGCCCCAGCATTTT.

The CDR3 sequence is CASSATSGVSTDTQYF. The DNA of the CDR3 is TGTGCCAGCAGCGCCACTAGCGGGGTGAGCACAGATACGCAGTATTTT. This chain links TRBV9 with TRBJ2-3, with 10 bases fitting TRBD2. The CDR3 has 16 residues. J was trimmed by 0 bases and V by 3 bases; bases with no gene match: 4. The V gene's germline CDR1 is SGDLS and CDR2 YYNGEE. The whole variable domain, filled in from reference TRBV9 and TRBJ2-3, reads DSGVTQTPKHLITATGQRVTLRCSPRSGDLSVYWYQQSLDQGLQFLIQYYNGEERAKGNILERFSAQQFPDLHSELNLSSLELGDSALYFCASSATSGVSTDTQYFGPGTRLTVL.

The chain combines TRBV6-1 with TRBJ2-3; D is uncertain. The CDR3 sequence is 16 residues long. Germline CDR1 is MNHNS and CDR2 is SASEGT. Trimming pared 0 bases from V and 2 bases from J, leaving 12 bases between. As DNA, the CDR3 is TGTGCCAGCAGTGAAGCGCTTCAACTAAACACAGATACGCAGTATTTT. Translation: CASSEALQLNTDTQYF.

This chain joins TRBV11-2 and TRBJ1-1, with a possible D match to TRBD1 (6 bases). In germline, CDR1 is SGHAT, CDR2 FQNNGV. There are 15 residues in the CDR3. V gave up 8 bases and J gave up 0 bases, with 16 bases separating them. The CDR3: CASGLRQEMNTEAFF. Here the CDR3 DNA reads TGTGCCAGCGGCCTGCGACAGGAAATGAACACTGAAGCTTTCTTT.

V usage is TRBV4-2 and J usage is TRBJ2-5; tentatively, D is TRBD2 (6 bases). The CDR3 totals 13 residues. Germline values: CDR1 LGHNA, CDR2 YNFKEQ. V lost 5 bases and J lost 2, with 9 bases in between. DNA for the CDR3: TGTGCCAGCAGCACTAGCTGGCAAGAGACCCAGTACTTC. Translated, it gives CASSTSWQETQYF.

This chain links TRBV28 with TRBJ2-4, with TRBD1 matching over 7 bases. The CDR3 length is 13 residues. The germline CDR1 and CDR2 sequences are MDHEN and SYDVKM. With 2 bases clipped from V and 8 bases from J, the junction kept 3 bases outside the gene matches. The CDR3 coding sequence is TGTGCCAGCAGTTTAGACAGGGTACACATTCAGTACTTC. Translation gives CASSLDRVHIQYF.

The chain has TRBV7-9 and TRBJ2-7; 10 bases fit TRBD1. This CDR3 has 15 amino acids. In germline, CDR1 is SEHNR, CDR2 FQNEAQ (reference sequence). V was clipped by 5 bases and J by 3 bases; unmatched bases: 7. CDR3 nucleotides: TGTGCCAGCAGCCCGGGGACAGGGGAACGCTACGAGCAGTACTTC. As protein: CASSPGTGERYEQYF.

This chain uses TRBV25-1 with TRBJ2-1; possible D gene TRBD2, 6 bases. Trimming removed 2 bases at V and 4 bases at J, with 18 bases between. CDR1 is MGHDK and CDR2 is SYGVNS in the germline V gene. The CDR3 totals 17 residues. CDR3 region: CASSEAGGWRGYNEQFF. DNA of the CDR3: TGTGCCAGCAGTGAAGCAGGCGGCTGGAGGGGATACAATGAGCAGTTCTTC.

DNA of the CDR3: TGCGCCAGCAAGGTGGGACAGACTAGCACAGATACGCAGTATTTT. It codes for CASKVGQTSTDTQYF. The V and J genes are TRBV5-1 and TRBJ2-3, with 7 bases lining up with TRBD1. Germline trimming cut 6 bases from V and 0 bases from J; bases unmatched to any gene: 7. The CDR3 is made up of 15 amino acids. Germline CDR1 reads SGHRS; CDR2 reads YFSETQ.

The chain has TRBV7-8 and TRBJ2-7; 11 positions agree with TRBD2. The junction had 10 bases not matched to a gene; V was cut back by 3 bases and J by 0 bases. The CDR3 is 18 residues long. Germline assignment: CDR1 SGHVS and CDR2 FQNEAQ. The CDR3 protein is CASSLVASGRQSSYEQYF. CDR3 in DNA: TGTGCCAGCAGCTTGGTCGCTAGCGGGAGGCAGAGCTCCTACGAGCAGTACTTC.

CDR3 in DNA: TGTGCCAGCAGTAGGACAGGCTCTCGCACAGATACGCAGTATTTT. Amino acid sequence: CASSRTGSRTDTQYF. The chain employs TRBV2 and TRBJ2-3; 7 bases match TRBD1. In germline, CDR1 is SNHLY, CDR2 FYNNEI. This CDR3 has 15 amino acids. Trimming cost V 5 bases and J 1 base; bases outside gene matches: 6.

V is TRBV19 and J is TRBJ2-2; D remains unclear. V was clipped by 6 bases and J by 4 bases, with 12 bases between them. CDR1 LNHDA and CDR2 SQIVND come from the germline V gene (reference sequence). This CDR3 comprises 14 residues. The CDR3 sequence: CASRKGITTGELFF. The CDR3 nucleotides are TGTGCCAGTAGGAAAGGCATAACCACCGGGGAGCTGTTTTTT.

CDR3 DNA: TGTGCCAGCAGCCAAGATCGTGCCAAGAGCTCCTACAATGAGCAGTTCTTC. Amino acid sequence: CASSQDRAKSSYNEQFF. The chain has TRBV4-2 and TRBJ2-1; no clear D. This CDR3 comprises 17 residues. Germline V gene lookup returns CDR1 LGHNA and CDR2 YNFKEQ. Trimming took off 0 bases at V and 0 bases at J, with 12 bases between the two ends.

The J gene is TRBJ1-1, the V gene TRBV5-1; TRBD1 might be the D (6 bases). The CDR3 is 14 amino acids. The V gene lost 5 bases and the J gene lost 6 bases, with 17 bases spanning the gap. Germline values: CDR1 SGHRS, CDR2 YFSETQ. In nucleotides, the CDR3 is TGCGCCAGCAGAGAGACCCCAGGGGTTGCTGAAGCTTTCTTT. Encoded protein: CASRETPGVAEAFF.

This clone was counted a few times. The CDR3 loop is CASSEVWGARGNGYTF. The CDR3 DNA reads TGTGCCAGCAGTGAAGTCTGGGGGGCTAGAGGAAATGGCTACACCTTC. The gene calls are TRBV6-1 and TRBJ1-2, with D possibly TRBD1 on 6 matching bases. The CDR3 consists of 16 residues. CDR1 MNHNS and CDR2 SASEGT come from the germline V gene. The germline V and J ends were trimmed by 1 base and 6 bases, with 18 bases remaining between them.

V and J are TRBV10-2 and TRBJ2-5; tentative D call: TRBD2 (5 bases). Per the germline V gene, CDR1 is WSHSY and CDR2 is SAAADI. Trimming pared 3 bases from V and 5 bases from J, leaving 10 bases between. The CDR3 contains 13 residues. CDR3 coding DNA: TGCGCCAGCAGTGAACTAGTTACGGAGACCCAGTACTTC. Translating gives CASSELVTETQYF.

This clone came up a few times. The V and J genes are TRBV11-2 and TRBJ1-2, with D unresolved. CDR1 and CDR2 (germline): SGHAT, FQNNGV. The CDR3 totals 13 residues. V lost 5 bases and J 3 bases, leaving 10 bases between the germline ends. The CDR3 loop is CASSNGVYYGYTF. As DNA, the CDR3 is TGTGCCAGCAGCAATGGGGTGTACTATGGCTACACCTTC.

The J gene is TRBJ2-2, the V gene TRBV27; 7 bases are shared with TRBD2. J gave up 0 bases and V 4 bases, and 8 bases lay outside the gene matches. Germline CDR1 and CDR2: MNHEY and SMNVEV (reference sequence). CDR3 length equals 17 residues. The CDR3 loop reads CASSSPSAGSNTGELFF. The CDR3 DNA sequence: TGTGCCAGCAGTTCCCCCTCAGCGGGATCGAACACCGGGGAGCTGTTTTTT.

The CDR3 sequence is CASSFETGSEQYF. The CDR3 DNA reads as TGCGCCAGCAGCTTCGAGACAGGTAGCGAGCAGTACTTC. The J gene is TRBJ2-7, the V gene TRBV5-1, with a tentative D call TRBD1 (6 bases). V shed 2 bases and J shed 6 bases, with 12 bases lying between them. The CDR3 spans 13 residues. Per germline, CDR1 SGHRS and CDR2 YFSETQ.

This chain uses TRBV7-2 with TRBJ2-7, with 7 bases matching TRBD2. Germline loops: CDR1 SGHTA, CDR2 FQGNSA. Losses at the gene ends were 0 bases for V and 7 bases for J; bases not matched to a gene: 12. The CDR3 sequence is 16 residues long. CDR3 loop: CASSLAPKLLGGEQYF. Here the CDR3 DNA reads TGTGCCAGCAGCTTAGCGCCCAAGCTCCTCGGGGGGGAGCAGTACTTC.

The chain links TRBV11-2 to TRBJ2-7; D is undetermined. The CDR3 contains 14 residues. The V gene's germline CDR1 is SGHAT and CDR2 FQNNGV. V dropped 2 bases and J dropped 7 bases, with 15 bases sitting between them. The CDR3 sequence is CASSLSYLFGEQYF. The CDR3, as DNA: TGTGCCAGCAGCTTATCCTACCTCTTCGGGGAGCAGTACTTC.

The CDR3 DNA follows: TGTGCCAGCAGTGAACAAGGGACAGTCAATTACGAGCAGTACTTC. Protein: CASSEQGTVNYEQYF. This chain uses TRBV2 with TRBJ2-7; 7 nucleotides line up with TRBD1. V was clipped by 2 bases and J by 4 bases; unmatched bases: 8. The CDR3 is 15 residues long. Germline V gene data show CDR1 as SNHLY and CDR2 as FYNNEI.

The chain is built from TRBV28 and TRBJ1-1; D gene uncertain. In germline, CDR1 is MDHEN, CDR2 SYDVKM. The CDR3 length is 11 residues. V was clipped by 2 bases and J by 5 bases, with 3 bases between them. CDR3 protein: CASSLRTEAFF. The CDR3 region has the DNA TGTGCCAGCAGTTTAAGGACTGAAGCTTTCTTT.

The V call is TRBV6-1, the J call TRBJ2-5; possible D gene TRBD1, 5 bases. This CDR3 is 12 amino acids long. Between the trimmed V and J ends, which lost 6 bases and 5 bases, there was a span of 10 bases. Germline V CDR1 and CDR2: MNHNS, SASEGT. The CDR3 nucleotides are TGTGCCAGCAGGAAGGGGCCCGAGACCCAGTACTTC. As protein: CASRKGPETQYF.

The CDR3, as DNA: TGTGCCAGCTTAATGGAAGAGACCCAGTACTTC. It encodes CASLMEETQYF. This chain links TRBV2 with TRBJ2-5; D ambiguous. Germline CDR1 and CDR2: SNHLY and FYNNEI. The CDR3 covers 11 residues. V dropped 8 bases and J dropped 3 bases, with 7 bases sitting between them.

The chain combines TRBV27 with TRBJ1-6, with TRBD1 matching 7 bases. Germline CDR1 MNHEY, CDR2 SMNVEV (reference sequence). J lost 10 bases, V lost 2 bases, and 2 bases had no gene match. This CDR3 comprises 13 residues. CDR3 nucleotide sequence: TGTGCCAGCAGTTTAACAGGGGTCTCACCCCTCCACTTT. The encoded protein is CASSLTGVSPLHF.

A single count supports this clone. V is TRBV5-4 and J is TRBJ2-2, with 7 bases lining up with TRBD2. Losses at the gene ends were 2 bases for V and 0 bases for J; bases not matched to a gene: 1. The germline V gene encodes CDR1 SGHNT and CDR2 YYREEE (reference sequence). The CDR3 is 15 residues long. The CDR3 is CASSFGLANTGELFF. The CDR3 coding sequence is TGTGCCAGCAGCTTTGGACTAGCGAACACCGGGGAGCTGTTTTTT.

This clone was recorded only once. CDR3 coding DNA: TGTGCCAGCTCACTCTGGTCGATTGGGGAGACCCAGTACTTC. Its protein is CASSLWSIGETQYF. The V call is TRBV18, the J call TRBJ2-5; D ambiguous. Trimming left V 4 bases short and J 5 bases short, with 14 bases between. Per germline, CDR1 KGHSH and CDR2 LQKENI. The length of the CDR3 is 14 residues.

The chain is built from TRBV6-1 and TRBJ2-5; D is unresolved. The V gene lost 3 bases and the J gene lost 5 bases, with 19 bases spanning the gap. Germline CDR1 and CDR2: MNHNS and SASEGT. CDR3 length: 16 residues. CDR3 loop: CASSDPPNSIRETQYF. In DNA form, the CDR3 reads TGTGCCAGCAGTGACCCTCCCAACTCAATAAGGGAGACCCAGTACTTC.

The rearrangement joins TRBV5-1 to TRBJ2-7, with 9 bases lining up with TRBD2. The trim removed 0 bases at V and 0 bases at J, leaving 4 bases unmatched. Looked up from germline, CDR1 is SGHRS and CDR2 is YFSETQ. The CDR3 is made up of 16 amino acids. The CDR3 spells CASSLGLAANSYEQYF. The CDR3 DNA reads TGCGCCAGCAGCTTGGGACTAGCGGCGAACTCCTACGAGCAGTACTTC. Complete variable domain (other parts from reference TRBV5-1 and TRBJ2-7): KAGVTQTPRYLIKTRGQQVTLSCSPISGHRSVSWYQQTPGQGLQFLFEYFSETQRNKGNFPGRFSGRQFSNSRSEMNVSTLELGDSALYLCASSLGLAANSYEQYFGPGTRLTVT.

A word on this clone: Other nucleotide sequences in the sample specify the same CDR3. The chain is built from TRBV18 and TRBJ2-5; D not resolved. CDR1 is KGHSH and CDR2 is LQKENI in the germline V gene. The CDR3 totals 12 residues. V gave up 1 base and J gave up 4 bases, with 4 bases separating them. CDR3 sequence: CASSPRAETQYF. The CDR3 DNA is TGTGCCAGCTCACCACGAGCAGAGACCCAGTACTTC.

This clone came up a few times. The chain joins TRBV4-1 to TRBJ1-1, with D maybe TRBD1 (5 bases). This CDR3 has 15 amino acids. V lost 5 bases, J lost 3 bases, and 16 bases lay in between. Germline V gene lookup returns CDR1 MGHRA and CDR2 YSYEKL. CDR3 sequence: CASSIKEGGDTEAFF. The CDR3 coding sequence is TGCGCCAGCAGCATAAAGGAGGGAGGGGACACTGAAGCTTTCTTT.